This T cell receptor beta chain was captured by sequencing in a study of Ad26.COV2.S vaccination and SARS-CoV-2 variants. Noted treatment: about 20 received Ad26.COV2.S at low or high dose, single or two shots; several received placebo; per-sample allocation not given. Samples were taken on day 63 after the first vaccine or placebo injection. The table lists this clone with a count of one. Its antigen is unknown. This table comes from immunoSEQ multiplex PCR, and its TCRdb copy is limited to in-frame clones, with some not included. In the table there are more than 350,000 clones, about nine tenths of which are singletons. General observations from the study: Similar non-spike TCR breadth was observed in recipients of vaccine and of placebo.

CDR1 and CDR2 from the germline V gene are SGHTA and FQGNSA. The CDR3 loop spans 13 amino acids. The trim removed 5 bases at V and 6 bases at J, leaving 6 bases unmatched. This sequence was found in a person aged 18-65 years who received the Ad26.COV2.S COVID-19 vaccine or a placebo. The chain links TRBV7-2 to TRBJ2-5; TRBD1 agrees at 7 bases. Sequenced here: peripheral blood, sampled in a trial of Ad26.COV2.S vaccine versus placebo. This CDR3 reads CASSGTEAKTQYF. The DNA for the CDR3 is TGTGCCAGCAGCGGGACAGAGGCGAAGACCCAGTACTTC.